Below are 23 T cell receptor beta chains sequenced from a single sample in a study of neoadjuvant anti-PD-1 for oral cavity cancer. Using immunoSEQ multiplex PCR, the repertoire was profiled, and TCRdb retains in-frame clones only, with some absent. The sample yields roughly 13,000 clones, approximately 63% seen once. Sequencing was performed on PBMCs, taken before nivolumab (anti-PD-1) treatment. Receptors originate from a person between 40 and 85 years old with oral cavity squamous cell carcinoma.

V gene TRBV11-3 combines with J gene TRBJ2-6; no clear D gene. This CDR3 comprises 15 residues. V was clipped by 1 base and J by 0 bases, with 4 bases between them. The germline V gene has CDR1 SGHNT and CDR2 YENEEA. The CDR3 DNA follows: TGTGCCAGCAGCTTAGGTAGCTCTGGGGCCAACGTCCTGACTTTC. This gives the protein CASSLGSSGANVLTF.

This CDR3 is CASSGQENTEAFF. In nucleotides, the CDR3 is TGTGCCAGCAGTGGACAGGAGAACACTGAAGCTTTCTTT. This chain connects TRBV28 to TRBJ1-1; 7 bases are a match to TRBD1. V shed 5 bases, J shed 1 base, and the junction held 1 base outside the gene matches. The CDR3 is 13 residues long. The germline gives CDR1 MDHEN, CDR2 SYDVKM.

V usage is TRBV11-2 and J usage is TRBJ2-6; tentatively, D is TRBD1 (5 bases). V was clipped by 2 bases and J by 0 bases, with 11 bases between them. CDR1 SGHAT and CDR2 FQNNGV come from the germline V gene. This CDR3 spans 17 amino acids. The CDR3 DNA reads as TGTGCCAGCAGCTTACAACAGGCAAACTCTGGGGCCAACGTCCTGACTTTC. Its protein product is CASSLQQANSGANVLTF.

This clone was counted only a few times. The gene calls are TRBV7-2 and TRBJ2-7; 8 nucleotides line up with TRBD2. CDR1 SGHTA and CDR2 FQGNSA come from the germline V gene. V was pared by 5 bases and J by 3 bases, with 6 bases of the junction left unmatched. The CDR3 runs to 14 residues. CDR3 nucleotides: TGTGCCAGCAGCCGCACGGGGGGGCTCTACGAGCAGTACTTC. Protein product: CASSRTGGLYEQYF.

There are a few counts of this clone. The chain carries TRBV4-1 and TRBJ1-5, with D maybe TRBD1 (5 bases). Germline values: CDR1 MGHRA, CDR2 YSYEKL. This CDR3 is built from 11 residues. V was shortened by 8 bases and J by 6 bases, with 8 bases between the two germline ends. The CDR3 loop is CASGDSQPQHF. CDR3 DNA sequence: TGCGCCAGCGGCGACAGTCAGCCCCAGCATTTT.

The chain recombines TRBV11-2 with TRBJ2-3; D gene uncertain. CDR3 size: 11 residues. Trimming removed 8 bases from V and 2 bases from J, with 5 bases in between. Germline V gene data show CDR1 as SGHAT and CDR2 as FQNNGV. CDR3 DNA: TGTGCCAGCTCTCTCACAGATACGCAGTATTTT. Translating it yields CASSLTDTQYF.

The chain carries TRBV5-1 and TRBJ2-3; D is unresolved. V lost 4 bases, J lost 1 base, and 13 bases lay in between. The CDR3 consists of 15 residues. The germline CDR1 and CDR2 sequences are SGHRS and YFSETQ. This CDR3 reads CASSPNPPGTDTQYF. The CDR3 bases are TGCGCCAGCAGCCCAAACCCCCCGGGCACAGATACGCAGTATTTT. Together with reference TRBV5-1 and TRBJ2-3, the CDR3 gives the full variable domain: KAGVTQTPRYLIKTRGQQVTLSCSPISGHRSVSWYQQTPGQGLQFLFEYFSETQRNKGNFPGRFSGRQFSNSRSEMNVSTLELGDSALYLCASSPNPPGTDTQYFGPGTRLTVL.

This sequence joins TRBV11-3 and TRBJ2-3; D might be TRBD2 (5 bases). V was pared by 4 bases and J by 2 bases, with 7 bases between. Per germline, CDR1 SGHNT and CDR2 YENEEA. CDR3 length: 13 residues. Written as DNA, the CDR3 is TGTGCCAGCAGCTCGGGGTACACAGATACGCAGTATTTT. Its translation is CASSSGYTDTQYF. Variable domain in full (rest from reference TRBV11-3 and TRBJ2-3): EAGVVQSPRYKIIEKKQPVAFWCNPISGHNTLYWYLQNLGQGPELLIRYENEEAVDDSQLPKDRFSAERLKGVDSTLKIQPAELGDSAVYLCASSSGYTDTQYFGPGTRLTVL.

This clone has only a few counts. The chain recombines TRBV5-1 with TRBJ1-5; D is undetermined. Germline CDR1 and CDR2: SGHRS and YFSETQ. This CDR3 comprises 11 residues. V dropped 2 bases and J dropped 7 bases, with 4 bases sitting between them. CDR3 in DNA: TGCGCCAGCAGCTTCAGGCAGCCCCAGCATTTT. Its translation: CASSFRQPQHF.

The genes are TRBV6-5 and TRBJ1-6; possible D gene TRBD1, 5 bases. Germline-derived CDR1 and CDR2 are MNHEY and SVGAGI. V gave up 6 bases and J gave up 7 bases, with 13 bases separating them. CDR3 size: 14 residues. The CDR3 region has the DNA TGTGCCAGCAGAACGGGACTTGCGAATTCACCCCTCCACTTT. Protein product: CASRTGLANSPLHF.

The chain couples TRBV19 to TRBJ1-1, with D possibly matching TRBD1 (6 bases). V was trimmed by 7 bases and J by 1 base, leaving 13 bases between them. Germline V gene data show CDR1 as LNHDA and CDR2 as SQIVND (reference sequence). The CDR3 loop spans 14 amino acids. This CDR3 is CASTSRGRNTEAFF. The CDR3 region has the DNA TGTGCCAGTACTTCCAGGGGAAGGAACACTGAAGCTTTCTTT.

J is TRBJ2-1 and V is TRBV4-1; D remains unclear. CDR3 length: 14 amino acids. Germline V gene sequence: CDR1 MGHRA, CDR2 YSYEKL. The V end lost 4 bases, the J end lost 5 bases, and 12 bases lay between the germline ends. The CDR3 sequence is CASSREWPHNEQFF. CDR3 in DNA: TGCGCCAGCAGCCGAGAGTGGCCCCACAATGAGCAGTTCTTC.

The chain employs TRBV29-1 and TRBJ2-2, with D perhaps given as TRBD1 or TRBD2 (5 bases each). V lost 8 bases and J 0 bases, leaving 19 bases between the germline ends. The germline gives CDR1 SQVTM, CDR2 ANQGSEA. The CDR3 loop spans 16 amino acids. In DNA, the CDR3 is TGCAGCAAACTCAACGGGACCGAGGCGAACACCGGGGAGCTGTTTTTT. It codes for CSKLNGTEANTGELFF.

V is TRBV19 and J is TRBJ2-7; no clear D gene. Germline loops: CDR1 LNHDA, CDR2 SQIVND (reference sequence). Trimming took 6 bases from V and 2 from J, leaving 11 bases between them. The CDR3 loop spans 13 amino acids. CDR3 amino acids: CASSRDWTYEQYF. As DNA, the CDR3 is TGTGCCAGTAGCCGAGACTGGACCTACGAGCAGTACTTC.

The chain combines TRBV5-1 with TRBJ1-3, with D possibly TRBD1 on 5 matching bases. Trimming took off 4 bases at V and 0 bases at J, with 20 bases between the two ends. Germline CDR1 SGHRS, CDR2 YFSETQ. The CDR3 contains 18 residues. The CDR3 here is CASSIRSGGRGSGNTIYF. The CDR3 DNA sequence: TGCGCCAGCAGCATAAGAAGCGGGGGTAGGGGCTCTGGAAACACCATATATTTT.

This clone was counted a single time. The chain couples TRBV29-1 to TRBJ2-5; D is tentatively TRBD1 or TRBD2 (5 bases each). Germline lookup yields CDR1 SQVTM and CDR2 ANQGSEA. The V end lost 1 base, the J end lost 0 bases, and 6 bases lay between the germline ends. The CDR3 runs to 13 residues. The CDR3 reads CSVEGDHQETQYF. The DNA of the CDR3 is TGCAGCGTTGAAGGGGACCACCAAGAGACCCAGTACTTC.

This clone was counted between two and nine times. V is TRBV27 and J is TRBJ1-6; 9 nucleotides match TRBD1. The CDR3 sequence is 15 residues long. J gave up 6 bases and V 5 bases, and 5 bases lay outside the gene matches. From germline, CDR1 is MNHEY and CDR2 SMNVEV (reference sequence). The CDR3 sequence is CASSARTGANSPLHF. CDR3 DNA sequence: TGTGCCAGCAGTGCGAGGACAGGGGCTAATTCACCCCTCCACTTT.

The chain has TRBV7-2 and TRBJ2-2, with no clear D. Trimming cost V 5 bases and J 7 bases, with 11 bases left between them. Germline values: CDR1 SGHTA, CDR2 FQGNSA. The CDR3 runs to 13 residues. CDR3 nucleotides: TGTGCCAGCAGCCGACTGGTTATCGGGGAGCTGTTTTTT. Its translation: CASSRLVIGELFF.

This clone was detected a few times. The chain recombines TRBV7-2 with TRBJ1-5; D uncertain. Germline V gene lookup returns CDR1 SGHTA and CDR2 FQGNSA. There are 15 residues in the CDR3. The V gene lost 2 bases and the J gene lost 5 bases, with 13 bases spanning the gap. The CDR3 sequence is CASSLSISRDQPQHF. The CDR3 bases are TGTGCCAGCAGCTTAAGCATCAGCAGAGATCAGCCCCAGCATTTT. The whole variable domain, remainder taken from reference TRBV7-2 and TRBJ1-5, is GAGVSQSPSNKVTEKGKDVELRCDPISGHTALYWYRQSLGQGLEFLIYFQGNSAPDKSGLPSDRFSAERTGGSVSTLTIQRTQQEDSAVYLCASSLSISRDQPQHFGDGTRLSIL.

The rearrangement joins TRBV6-5 to TRBJ1-4; D is unresolved. Germline CDR1 and CDR2: MNHEY and SVGAGI. The CDR3 covers 12 residues. Trimming shortened V by 1 base and J by 8 bases, and 5 bases separated the two germline ends. The CDR3 sequence is CASSYLGEKLFF. In DNA form, the CDR3 reads TGTGCCAGCAGTTACTTGGGGGAAAAACTGTTTTTT.

The rearrangement uses TRBV6-5 and TRBJ1-5; no clear D gene. The CDR3 extends over 15 amino acids. Germline assignment: CDR1 MNHEY and CDR2 SVGAGI. V was clipped by 5 bases and J by 0 bases, with 11 bases between them. CDR3 nucleotides: TGTGCCAGCAGTCACCGGGGAATTAGCAATCAGCCCCAGCATTTT. It is translated as CASSHRGISNQPQHF.

The V call is TRBV7-8, the J call TRBJ1-6; no clear D gene. This CDR3 comprises 15 residues. The V gene lost 1 base and the J gene lost 7 bases, with 11 bases spanning the gap. The germline V gene encodes CDR1 SGHVS and CDR2 FQNEAQ. The CDR3 is CASSLGLRGNSPLHF. DNA for the CDR3: TGTGCCAGCAGCTTAGGATTGCGTGGCAATTCACCCCTCCACTTT.

This rearrangement joins TRBV11-2 to TRBJ1-2; D gene ambiguous. Looked up from germline, CDR1 is SGHAT and CDR2 is FQNNGV. With 4 bases removed from V and 2 bases from J, the gap between germline ends came to 2 bases. The CDR3 is 11 amino acids. The CDR3 is CASSSNYGYTF. In DNA, the CDR3 is TGTGCCAGCAGCTCCAACTATGGCTACACCTTC.